The rows below give T cell receptor beta chains drawn from one sample of a study of blood T cell repertoires in COVID-19. Clones were sequenced by immunoSEQ multiplex PCR, and TCRdb holds only the in-frame ones, with some missing. The sample holds more than 300,000 clones, roughly 90% seen once. Sequenced material: PBMCs or T cells enriched from blood (not recorded which). These TCRs come from a woman aged 25 to 39 who had been exposed to COVID-19. The CDR3 runs from the conserved cysteine through the conserved F or W. D genes are given only for firm matches. Part of the rows lack a size; the others show once, few, many or a class for expanded clones.

TRBV25-1	TRBJ1-4	TRBD1	.	CASSERTGSWEKLFF	TGTGCCAGCAGTGAGAGGACAGGTTCGTGGGAAAAACTGTTTTTT
TRBV4-1	TRBJ2-3	TRBD2	.	CASSQRLAGADTQYF	TGCGCCAGCAGCCAGCGACTAGCGGGGGCAGATACGCAGTATTTT
TRBV5-8	TRBJ1-2	TRBD1	.	CASSRDRLDTF	TGTGCCAGCAGCAGGGACAGACTCGACACCTTC
TRBV19	TRBJ1-1	.	.	CASSIGGRANTEAFF	TGTGCCAGTAGTATAGGGGGCAGAGCGAACACTGAAGCTTTCTTT
TRBV7-9	TRBJ2-7	.	few	CASSLKGTSSGGQYF	TGTGCCAGCAGCTTAAAGGGGACTTCGTCCGGAGGGCAGTACTTC
TRBV10-2	TRBJ2-2	.	.	CASTFGPDTGELFF	TGCGCCAGCACGTTCGGTCCGGACACCGGGGAGCTGTTTTTT
TRBV5-1	TRBJ1-2	.	.	CASSPPSFYGYTF	TGCGCCAGCAGCCCCCCCTCGTTCTATGGCTACACCTTC
TRBV6-5	TRBJ1-2	.	.	CASSYLSGQANYGYTF	TGTGCCAGCAGTTACTTGAGTGGGCAGGCGAACTATGGCTACACCTTC
TRBV6-5	TRBJ1-6	.	.	CASSYSPGADSPLHF	TGTGCCAGCAGTTACTCCCCAGGGGCGGATTCACCCCTCCACTTT
TRBV24-1	TRBJ1-5	.	.	CATSDRGFSQPQHF	TGTGCCACCAGTGATAGGGGGTTTAGTCAGCCCCAGCATTTT
TRBV7-9	TRBJ1-2	.	.	CASSLDGGTGSYGYTF	TGTGCCAGCAGCTTAGATGGGGGGACGGGTAGCTATGGCTACACCTTC
TRBV7-2	TRBJ1-2	.	.	CASSPPGYGYTF	TGTGCCAGCAGCCCCCCGGGGTATGGCTACACCTTC
TRBV3-1/TRBV3-2	TRBJ1-1	.	.	CASSRTGGNTEAFF	TGTGCCAGCAGCCGGACCGGGGGGAACACTGAAGCTTTCTTT
TRBV5-1	TRBJ2-1	.	.	CASSLDRLNQFF	TGCGCCAGCAGCTTGGACAGGCTGAATCAGTTCTTC
TRBV7-8	TRBJ1-1	TRBD1	.	CASSQDRGRYTEAFF	TGTGCCAGCAGCCAGGACAGGGGTCGGTACACTGAAGCTTTCTTT
TRBV18	TRBJ1-5	.	.	CASSGGGGNQPQHF	TGTGCCAGCTCAGGCGGGGGAGGCAATCAGCCCCAGCATTTT
TRBV4-1	TRBJ1-2	.	.	CASSQIRLSDYGYTF	TGCGCCAGCAGCCAAATACGGTTATCGGACTATGGCTACACCTTC
TRBV5-1	TRBJ1-4	TRBD1	.	CASSFLGGALDEKLFF	TGCGCCAGCAGCTTTCTAGGGGGCGCACTAGATGAAAAACTGTTTTTT
TRBV18	TRBJ1-2	.	.	CASSPGQLTYGYTF	TGTGCCAGCTCACCTGGACAGCTAACATATGGCTACACCTTC
TRBV5-1	TRBJ1-2	.	.	CASSLVLGANYGYTF	TGCGCCAGCAGCTTGGTCTTGGGAGCTAACTATGGCTACACCTTC
TRBV2	TRBJ1-1	.	.	CASSEGAPTEAFF	TGTGCCAGCAGTGAAGGCGCTCCCACTGAAGCTTTCTTT
TRBV6-6	TRBJ2-5	.	.	CASSFLAGIAETQYF	TGTGCCAGCAGTTTCCTGGCAGGAATAGCGGAGACCCAGTACTTC
TRBV4-3	TRBJ2-5	.	.	CASSQIVSYGRTQETQYF	TGCGCCAGCAGCCAAATCGTATCCTACGGGCGGACACAAGAGACCCAGTACTTC
TRBV10-3	TRBJ2-5	.	.	CAISESRVGPETQYF	TGTGCCATCAGTGAGTCCAGGGTAGGGCCAGAGACCCAGTACTTC
TRBV5-1	TRBJ1-1	TRBD1	.	CASSLVIGGDTEAFF	TGCGCCAGCAGCTTGGTGATAGGGGGCGACACTGAAGCTTTCTTT
TRBV27	TRBJ1-1	.	once	CASSLGARAIGTEAFF	TGTGCCAGCAGTTTAGGGGCCCGAGCTATCGGCACTGAAGCTTTCTTT
TRBV5-1	TRBJ2-7	.	.	CASSLSRVAYEQYF	TGCGCCAGCAGCTTGTCCAGGGTGGCCTACGAGCAGTACTTC
TRBV6-5	TRBJ2-3	.	.	CASSKLSTDTQYF	TGTGCCAGCAGTAAACTTAGCACAGATACGCAGTATTTT
TRBV7-7	TRBJ1-3	.	.	CASSSGLFSGNTIYF	TGTGCCAGCAGCTCGGGACTGTTCTCTGGAAACACCATATATTTT
TRBV6-2/TRBV6-3	TRBJ1-5	.	.	CASSYLGSNQPQHF	TGTGCCAGCAGTTACTTGGGGAGTAATCAGCCCCAGCATTTT
TRBV12-3/TRBV12-4	TRBJ1-5	.	.	CASSLAGNQPQHF	TGTGCCAGCAGTTTAGCCGGGAATCAGCCCCAGCATTTT
TRBV4-1	TRBJ2-1	.	.	CASSQDSGVYNEQFF	TGCGCCAGCAGCCAAGATTCAGGCGTCTACAATGAGCAGTTCTTC
TRBV19	TRBJ2-3	TRBD2	.	CASSIKRGILTDTQYF	TGTGCCAGTAGTATCAAGCGGGGGATATTAACAGATACGCAGTATTTT
TRBV12-5	TRBJ1-5	.	.	CASGLVLGGGNQPQHF	TGTGCTAGTGGTTTGGTACTAGGGGGTGGCAATCAGCCCCAGCATTTT
TRBV7-9	TRBJ1-3	.	.	CASSLDSLSGNTIYF	TGTGCCAGCAGCTTAGACAGCCTCTCTGGAAACACCATATATTTT
TRBV11-2	TRBJ1-4	TRBD1	.	CASSLGRTGAFF	TGTGCCAGCAGCTTAGGGAGAACAGGGGCCTTTTTT
TRBV7-9	TRBJ1-2	TRBD1	.	CASSPTGGLGGYTF	TGTGCCAGCAGCCCGACAGGGGGCTTAGGGGGCTACACCTTC
TRBV14	TRBJ1-4	.	.	CASSQDSGVRGEKLFF	TGTGCCAGCAGCCAAGACAGCGGGGTCAGGGGTGAAAAACTGTTTTTT
TRBV5-1	TRBJ2-3	TRBD1	.	CASSRDRGTDTQYF	TGCGCCAGCAGCAGGGACAGGGGAACAGATACGCAGTATTTT
TRBV6-4	TRBJ2-1	TRBD2	.	CASSVGLAGRKFF	TGTGCCAGCAGCGTCGGACTAGCGGGGAGAAAGTTCTTC
TRBV5-4	TRBJ2-1	TRBD1	.	CASSSGTASYNEQFF	TGTGCCAGCAGCTCCGGGACAGCGTCCTACAATGAGCAGTTCTTC
TRBV4-3	TRBJ2-2	TRBD2	.	CASTEGLAGGNTGELFF	TGCGCCAGCACCGAGGGACTAGCGGGGGGGAACACCGGGGAGCTGTTTTTT
TRBV28	TRBJ2-2	.	.	CASSFQGLAGELFF	TGTGCCAGCAGTTTCCAGGGTTTAGCCGGGGAGCTGTTTTTT
TRBV30	TRBJ2-5	.	.	CAGRGGSTQYF	TGTGCCGGGAGGGGGGGGTCGACCCAGTACTTC
TRBV5-5	TRBJ1-1	.	.	CASSLALRDTNTEAFF	TGTGCCAGCAGCTTGGCTCTCCGGGACACGAACACTGAAGCTTTCTTT
TRBV2	TRBJ1-6	TRBD1	once	CASGQGRPNSPLHF	TGTGCCAGCGGACAGGGGCGGCCCAATTCACCCCTCCACTTT
TRBV3-1/TRBV3-2	TRBJ1-2	TRBD1	.	CASSQGGTGIINYGYTF	TGTGCCAGCAGCCAAGGCGGGACAGGGATCATTAACTATGGCTACACCTTC
TRBV5-3	TRBJ2-7	TRBD1	.	CARSLGAGQGANEQYF	TGTGCCAGAAGCTTGGGGGCGGGACAGGGGGCGAACGAGCAGTACTTC
TRBV28	TRBJ1-5	.	.	CASSSLGVENQPQHF	TGTGCCAGCAGCTCTCTCGGGGTGGAGAATCAGCCCCAGCATTTT
TRBV5-1	TRBJ2-2	.	.	CASSSTVTGELFF	TGCGCCAGCAGCTCGACAGTAACCGGGGAGCTGTTTTTT
TRBV14	TRBJ2-7	.	.	CASSNTGSEQYF	TGTGCCAGCAGCAATACAGGGAGCGAGCAGTACTTC
TRBV7-9	TRBJ1-2	TRBD1	.	CASSTGAGGHGYTF	TGTGCCAGCAGCACCGGGGCAGGGGGCCATGGCTACACCTTC
TRBV19	TRBJ1-1	TRBD1	.	CASTIRDRGNTEAFF	TGTGCCAGTACCATCCGGGACAGGGGGAACACTGAAGCTTTCTTT
TRBV6-5	TRBJ1-6	.	.	CASSAWKLEGPLHF	TGTGCCAGCAGCGCCTGGAAGCTAGAAGGACCCCTCCACTTT
TRBV5-5	TRBJ1-1	TRBD1	.	CASTSWTGPNTEAFF	TGTGCCAGCACCTCTTGGACAGGACCGAACACTGAAGCTTTCTTT
TRBV10-1	TRBJ1-3	.	.	CASMRGGFGNTIYF	TGCGCCAGCATGAGGGGGGGATTCGGAAACACCATATATTTT
TRBV18	TRBJ2-7	TRBD1	.	CASSLGQGYHEQYF	TGTGCCAGCTCACTCGGACAGGGGTATCACGAGCAGTACTTC
TRBV3-1/TRBV3-2	TRBJ2-3	TRBD2	.	CASSQPSGGTTDTQYF	TGTGCCAGCAGCCAACCTAGCGGGGGAACCACAGATACGCAGTATTTT
TRBV5-4	TRBJ2-3	TRBD2	.	CASSLRLAGAPTDTQYF	TGTGCCAGCAGCCTTCGACTAGCGGGGGCCCCCACAGATACGCAGTATTTT